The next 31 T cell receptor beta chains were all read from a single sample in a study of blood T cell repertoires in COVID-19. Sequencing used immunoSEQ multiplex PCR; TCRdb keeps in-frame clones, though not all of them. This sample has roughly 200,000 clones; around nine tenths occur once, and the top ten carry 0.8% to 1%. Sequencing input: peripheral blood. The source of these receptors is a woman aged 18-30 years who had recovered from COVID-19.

Here the CDR3 reads CASRAQGAGETQYF. CDR3 DNA sequence: TGTGCCAGCAGGGCCCAGGGGGCGGGAGAGACCCAGTACTTC. The chain is built from TRBV6-4 and TRBJ2-5; 8 bases match TRBD1. This CDR3 has 14 amino acids. V dropped 6 bases and J dropped 4; count of bases not matched to a gene: 7. The germline CDR1 and CDR2 sequences are MRHNA and SNTAGT.

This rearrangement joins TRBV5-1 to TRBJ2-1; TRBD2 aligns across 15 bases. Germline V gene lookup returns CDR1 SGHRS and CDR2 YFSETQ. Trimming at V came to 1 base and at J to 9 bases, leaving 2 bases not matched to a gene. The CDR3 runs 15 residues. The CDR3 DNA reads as TGCGCCAGCAGCTTGCCGGGACTAGCGGGAGGTGAGCAGTTCTTC. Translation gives CASSLPGLAGGEQFF.

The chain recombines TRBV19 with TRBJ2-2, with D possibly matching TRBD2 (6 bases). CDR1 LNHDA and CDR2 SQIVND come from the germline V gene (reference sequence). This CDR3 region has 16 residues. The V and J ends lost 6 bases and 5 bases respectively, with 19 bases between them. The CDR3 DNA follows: TGTGCCAGTAGGCCGGCCGGGTGGGGGGAAACCGGGGAGCTGTTTTTT. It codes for CASRPAGWGETGELFF.

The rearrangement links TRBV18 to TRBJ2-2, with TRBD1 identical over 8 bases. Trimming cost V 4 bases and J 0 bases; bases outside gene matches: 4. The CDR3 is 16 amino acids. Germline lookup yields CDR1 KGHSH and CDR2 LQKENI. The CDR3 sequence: CASSQRQGTNTGELFF. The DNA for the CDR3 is TGTGCCAGCTCACAACGACAGGGGACGAACACCGGGGAGCTGTTTTTT.

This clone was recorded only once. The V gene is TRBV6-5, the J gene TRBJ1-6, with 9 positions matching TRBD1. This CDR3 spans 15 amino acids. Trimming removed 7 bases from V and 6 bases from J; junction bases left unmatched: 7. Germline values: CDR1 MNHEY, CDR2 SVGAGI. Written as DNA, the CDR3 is TGTGCCAGCAAACAACAGGGGGCCCTTAATTCACCCCTCCACTTT. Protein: CASKQQGALNSPLHF.

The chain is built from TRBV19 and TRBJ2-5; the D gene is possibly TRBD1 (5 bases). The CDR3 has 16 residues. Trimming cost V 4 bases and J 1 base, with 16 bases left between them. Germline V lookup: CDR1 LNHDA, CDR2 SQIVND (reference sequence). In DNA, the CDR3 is TGTGCCAGTAGTAGCCCCAGGGCCCCCGGCCAAGAGACCCAGTACTTC. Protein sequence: CASSSPRAPGQETQYF.

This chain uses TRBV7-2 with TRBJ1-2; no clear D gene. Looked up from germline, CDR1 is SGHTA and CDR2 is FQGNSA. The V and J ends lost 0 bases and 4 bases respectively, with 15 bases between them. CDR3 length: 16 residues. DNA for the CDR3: TGTGCCAGCAGCTTAGCCCACGGTTTGGCAGGCTATGGCTACACCTTC. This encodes CASSLAHGLAGYGYTF.

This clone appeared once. The CDR3 spells CASSSLAGGPVETQYF. The CDR3 nucleotides are TGTGCCAGCAGCTCACTAGCGGGGGGGCCCGTAGAGACCCAGTACTTC. The genes are TRBV7-9 and TRBJ2-5; 13 nucleotides align to TRBD2. CDR3 length: 16 amino acids. Germline V gene data show CDR1 as SEHNR and CDR2 as FQNEAQ (reference sequence). The V and J ends lost 4 bases and 4 bases, in that order; junction bases with no gene match: 6.

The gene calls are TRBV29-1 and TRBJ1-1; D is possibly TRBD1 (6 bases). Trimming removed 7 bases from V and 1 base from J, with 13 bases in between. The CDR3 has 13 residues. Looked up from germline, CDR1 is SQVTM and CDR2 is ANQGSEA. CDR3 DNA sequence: TGCAGCGCAGATCCGACAGGGAACACTGAAGCTTTCTTT. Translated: CSADPTGNTEAFF.

DNA of the CDR3: TGTGCCAGCAGTCCGACAGGAACCTACGAGCAGTACTTC. Translating gives CASSPTGTYEQYF. The chain is built from TRBV7-9 and TRBJ2-7; D possibly corresponds to TRBD1 (6 bases). The CDR3 spans 13 residues. The V gene's germline CDR1 is SEHNR and CDR2 FQNEAQ (reference sequence). Trimming took off 6 bases at V and 2 bases at J, with 11 bases between the two ends.

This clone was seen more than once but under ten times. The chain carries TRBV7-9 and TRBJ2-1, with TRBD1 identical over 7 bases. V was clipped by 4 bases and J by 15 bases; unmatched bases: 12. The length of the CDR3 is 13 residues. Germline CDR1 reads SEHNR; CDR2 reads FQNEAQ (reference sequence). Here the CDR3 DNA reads TGTGCCAGCAGCTCCCGGACAGGCCGAGGGAGGTTCTTC. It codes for CASSSRTGRGRFF. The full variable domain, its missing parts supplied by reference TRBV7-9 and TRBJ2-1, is DTGVSQNPRHKITKRGQNVTFRCDPISEHNRLYWYRQTLGQGPEFLTYFQNEAQLEKSRLLSDRFSAERPKGSFSTLEIQRTEQGDSAMYLCASSSRTGRGRFFGPGTRLTVL.

In DNA form, the CDR3 reads TGCGCCAGCAGCTTGACGGGGGGTTGGTACAATGAGCAGTTCTTC. Translating gives CASSLTGGWYNEQFF. The V gene is TRBV5-1, the J gene TRBJ2-1; 7 bases align to TRBD2. V lost 1 base to trimming and J lost 4 bases; unmatched junction nucleotides: 5. The CDR3 has 15 amino acids. Per the germline V gene, CDR1 is SGHRS and CDR2 is YFSETQ.

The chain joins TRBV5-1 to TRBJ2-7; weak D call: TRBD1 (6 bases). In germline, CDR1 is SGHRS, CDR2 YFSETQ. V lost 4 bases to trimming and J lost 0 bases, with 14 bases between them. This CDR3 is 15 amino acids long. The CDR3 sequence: CASSTGTDSSYEQYF. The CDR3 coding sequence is TGCGCCAGCAGCACCGGGACGGACAGCTCCTACGAGCAGTACTTC.

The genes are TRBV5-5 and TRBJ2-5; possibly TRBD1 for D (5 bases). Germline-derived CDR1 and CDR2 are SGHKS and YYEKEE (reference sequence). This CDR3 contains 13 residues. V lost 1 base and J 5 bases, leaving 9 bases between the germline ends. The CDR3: CASSLLQGETQYF. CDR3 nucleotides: TGTGCCAGCAGCTTGCTTCAGGGCGAGACCCAGTACTTC. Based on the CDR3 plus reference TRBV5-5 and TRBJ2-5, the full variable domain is DAGVTQSPTHLIKTRGQQVTLRCSPISGHKSVSWYQQVLGQGPQFIFQYYEKEERGRGNFPDRFSARQFPNYSSELNVNALLLGDSALYLCASSLLQGETQYFGPGTRLLVL.

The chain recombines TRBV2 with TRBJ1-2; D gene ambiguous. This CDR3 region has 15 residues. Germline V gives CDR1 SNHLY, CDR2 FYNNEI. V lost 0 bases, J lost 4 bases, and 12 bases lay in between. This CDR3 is CASSEARESGYGYTF. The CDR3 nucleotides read TGTGCCAGCAGTGAAGCGCGTGAGTCGGGCTATGGCTACACCTTC.

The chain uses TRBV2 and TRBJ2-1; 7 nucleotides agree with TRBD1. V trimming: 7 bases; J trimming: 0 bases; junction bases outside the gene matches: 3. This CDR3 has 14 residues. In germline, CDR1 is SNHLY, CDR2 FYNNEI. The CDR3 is CASKDRRSYNEQFF. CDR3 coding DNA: TGTGCCAGCAAGGACAGGCGCTCCTACAATGAGCAGTTCTTC.

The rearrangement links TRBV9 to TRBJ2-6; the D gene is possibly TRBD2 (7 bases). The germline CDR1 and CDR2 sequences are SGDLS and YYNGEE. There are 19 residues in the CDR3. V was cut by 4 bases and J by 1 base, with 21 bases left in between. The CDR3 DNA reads TGTGCCAGCAGCCCAGATCAGAGGGGGGGCCGTTCTGGGGCCAACGTCCTGACTTTC. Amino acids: CASSPDQRGGRSGANVLTF.

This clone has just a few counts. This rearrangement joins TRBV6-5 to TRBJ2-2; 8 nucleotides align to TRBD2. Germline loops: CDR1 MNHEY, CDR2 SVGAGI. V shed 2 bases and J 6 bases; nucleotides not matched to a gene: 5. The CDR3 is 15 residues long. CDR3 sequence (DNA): TGTGCCAGCAGTTACGGAGCGGGAGAGTCCGGGGAGCTGTTTTTT. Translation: CASSYGAGESGELFF.

The chain's CDR3 is CASSQDETGKETQYF. CDR3 nucleotides: TGCGCCAGCAGCCAAGATGAGACAGGGAAAGAGACCCAGTACTTC. This chain joins TRBV4-3 and TRBJ2-5; TRBD1 agrees at 7 bases. Per the germline V gene, CDR1 is LGHNA and CDR2 is YSLEER. Losses at the gene ends were 0 bases for V and 3 bases for J; bases not matched to a gene: 4. The CDR3 length is 15 residues.

CDR3 sequence: CASSHVMTGDPYEQYF. CDR3 nucleotides: TGTGCCAGCAGCCACGTAATGACAGGCGATCCCTACGAGCAGTACTTC. V and J are TRBV3-1 (or the pseudogene TRBV3-2) and TRBJ2-7, with D possibly being TRBD1 (6 bases). Looked up from germline, CDR1 is LGHDT and CDR2 is YNNKEL (reference sequence). The CDR3 has 16 amino acids. V dropped 3 bases and J dropped 2 bases, with 17 bases sitting between them.

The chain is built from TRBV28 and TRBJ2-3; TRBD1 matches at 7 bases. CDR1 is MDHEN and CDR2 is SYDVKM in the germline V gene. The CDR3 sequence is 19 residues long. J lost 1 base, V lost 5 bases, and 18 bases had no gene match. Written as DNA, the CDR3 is TGTGCCAGCAGTGAAAGTTCCCAATACAGGGGTGGTCGCACAGATACGCAGTATTTT. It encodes CASSESSQYRGGRTDTQYF.

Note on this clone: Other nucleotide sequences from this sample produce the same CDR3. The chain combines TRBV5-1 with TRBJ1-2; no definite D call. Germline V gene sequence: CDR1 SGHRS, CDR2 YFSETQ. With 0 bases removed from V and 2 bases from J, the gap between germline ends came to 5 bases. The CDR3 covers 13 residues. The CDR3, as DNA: TGCGCCAGCAGCTTGGATCGGAACTATGGCTACACCTTC. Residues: CASSLDRNYGYTF.

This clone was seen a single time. The CDR3 DNA is TGTGCCACCAGTGATCGGACAGGGAGAGAGACCCAGTACTTC. This codes for CATSDRTGRETQYF. The chain has TRBV24-1 and TRBJ2-5, with 8 bases identical to TRBD1. Germline V gene data show CDR1 as KGHDR and CDR2 as SFDVKD. This CDR3 region has 14 residues. Trimming removed 3 bases from V and 4 bases from J; junction bases left unmatched: 3.

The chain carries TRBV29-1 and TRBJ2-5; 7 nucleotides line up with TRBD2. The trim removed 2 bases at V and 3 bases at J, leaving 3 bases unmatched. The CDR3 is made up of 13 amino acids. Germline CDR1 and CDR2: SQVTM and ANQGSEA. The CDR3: CSVEKSGKETQYF. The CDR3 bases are TGCAGCGTTGAAAAAAGCGGGAAAGAGACCCAGTACTTC.

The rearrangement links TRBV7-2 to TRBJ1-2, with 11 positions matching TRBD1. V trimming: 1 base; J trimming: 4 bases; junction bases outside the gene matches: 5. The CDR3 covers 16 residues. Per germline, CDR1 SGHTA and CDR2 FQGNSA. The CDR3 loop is CASSLGFGQGAYGYTF. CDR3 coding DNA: TGTGCCAGCAGCTTAGGATTTGGACAGGGGGCCTATGGCTACACCTTC.

Written as DNA, the CDR3 is TGTGCCAGCAGCTACGGGGTGGGTCAGTTACGGATCCGGCAGTACTTC. The encoded protein is CASSYGVGQLRIRQYF. The chain has TRBV7-2 and TRBJ2-7; a weak D match, TRBD2 (5 bases). Germline V gene sequence: CDR1 SGHTA, CDR2 FQGNSA. The CDR3 spans 16 residues. V was shortened by 4 bases and J by 9 bases, with 25 bases between the two germline ends.

CDR3 amino acids: CASSLVRRGRGYTF. The CDR3 DNA reads TGTGCCAGCAGCTTAGTTAGGAGGGGGCGAGGCTACACCTTC. This chain joins TRBV7-2 and TRBJ1-2; 7 bases are a match to TRBD1. The V gene's germline CDR1 is SGHTA and CDR2 FQGNSA. Trimming cost V 1 base and J 8 bases; bases outside gene matches: 7. The CDR3 sequence is 14 residues long.

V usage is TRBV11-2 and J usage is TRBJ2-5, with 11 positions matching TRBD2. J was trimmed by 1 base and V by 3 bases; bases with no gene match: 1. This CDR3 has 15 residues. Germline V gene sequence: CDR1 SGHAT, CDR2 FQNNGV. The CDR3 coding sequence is TGTGCCAGCAGCTTTGGGACTAGCGGCCAAGAGACCCAGTACTTC. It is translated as CASSFGTSGQETQYF.

The CDR3 loop is CASNGGRGDQPQHF. The CDR3 DNA reads as TGTGCCAGCAACGGGGGACGGGGGGATCAGCCCCAGCATTTT. The V call is TRBV5-8, the J call TRBJ1-5, with a tentative D call TRBD1 (5 bases). CDR3 length: 14 amino acids. CDR1 is SGHTS, CDR2 YDEGEE, per germline. Trimming removed 6 bases from V and 5 bases from J, with 15 bases in between. Combining the CDR3 with reference TRBV5-8 and TRBJ1-5 gives the whole variable domain EAGVTQSPTHLIKTRGQQATLRCSPISGHTSVYWYQQALGLGLQFLLWYDEGEERNRGNFPPRFSGRQFPNYSSELNVNALELEDSALYLCASNGGRGDQPQHFGDGTRLSIL.

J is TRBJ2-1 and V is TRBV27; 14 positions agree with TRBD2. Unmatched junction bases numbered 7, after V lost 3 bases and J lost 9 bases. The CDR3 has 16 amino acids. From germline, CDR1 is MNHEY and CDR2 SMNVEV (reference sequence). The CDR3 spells CASSFPGLAGASEQFF. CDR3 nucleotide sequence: TGTGCCAGCAGTTTTCCGGGACTAGCGGGAGCCAGTGAGCAGTTCTTC.

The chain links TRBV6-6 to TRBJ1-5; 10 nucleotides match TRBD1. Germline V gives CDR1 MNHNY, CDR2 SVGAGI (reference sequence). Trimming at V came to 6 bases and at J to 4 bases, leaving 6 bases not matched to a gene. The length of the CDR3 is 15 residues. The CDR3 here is CASRQGQGINQPQHF. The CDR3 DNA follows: TGTGCCAGCAGGCAGGGACAGGGGATTAATCAGCCCCAGCATTTT.